This T cell receptor beta chain was observed in a study of blood T cell repertoires in COVID-19. In the study overall: Both acute and convalescent COVID-19 samples were obtained from the United States, Italy and Spain.

In the authors' workflow: Estimates of nucleated cell counts were drawn from the amplification of reference gene primers. Profiled with immunoSEQ multiplex PCR; TCRdb holds only in-frame clones, not every one. The V and J calls and the clone size are those of that table, but D and trimming were determined from the DNA. The sample lists approximately 220,000 clones; around 84% were seen once. This study enrolled people aged roughly 18 to 90 from around 26 US geographic areas. Researchers sorted participants into cohorts using their self-reported clinical history. Germline CDR1 SGHRS, CDR2 YFSETQ. This CDR3 region has 15 residues. Deletions cut 4 bases from V and 3 bases from J, with 13 bases between. This clone was seen once.

Material for sequencing was PBMCs or T cells enriched from blood (not recorded which). The rearrangement uses TRBV5-1 and TRBJ2-2; D unclear. The receptor was derived from a woman in her forties with acute COVID-19. CDR3 residues: CASSLLRVDTGELFF. The CDR3 region has the DNA TGCGCCAGCAGCCTTCTCCGAGTCGACACCGGGGAGCTGTTTTTT.